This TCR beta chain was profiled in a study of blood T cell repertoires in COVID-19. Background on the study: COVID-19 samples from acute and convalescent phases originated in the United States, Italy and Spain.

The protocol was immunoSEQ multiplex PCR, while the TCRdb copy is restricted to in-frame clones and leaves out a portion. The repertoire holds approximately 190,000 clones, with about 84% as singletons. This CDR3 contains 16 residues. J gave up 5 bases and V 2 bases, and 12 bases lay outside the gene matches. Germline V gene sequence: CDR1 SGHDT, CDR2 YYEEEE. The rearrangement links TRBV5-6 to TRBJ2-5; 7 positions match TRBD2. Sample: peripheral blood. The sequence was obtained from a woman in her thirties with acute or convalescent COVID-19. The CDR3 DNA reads TGTGCCAGCAGCTTCTGGTGGGAGGGCCTAGGGGAGACCCAGTACTTC. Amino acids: CASSFWWEGLGETQYF.